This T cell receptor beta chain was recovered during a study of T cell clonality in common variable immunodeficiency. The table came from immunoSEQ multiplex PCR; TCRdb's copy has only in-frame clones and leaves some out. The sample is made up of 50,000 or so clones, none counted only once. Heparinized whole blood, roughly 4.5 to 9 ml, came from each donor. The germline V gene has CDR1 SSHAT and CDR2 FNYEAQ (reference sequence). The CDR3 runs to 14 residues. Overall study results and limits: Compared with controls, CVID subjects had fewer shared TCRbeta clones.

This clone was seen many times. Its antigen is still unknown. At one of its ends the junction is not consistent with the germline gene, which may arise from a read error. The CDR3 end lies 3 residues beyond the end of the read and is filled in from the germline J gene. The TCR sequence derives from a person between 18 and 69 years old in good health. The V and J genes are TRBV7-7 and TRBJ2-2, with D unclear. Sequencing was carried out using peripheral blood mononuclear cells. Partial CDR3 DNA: TGTGCTAGCAGCTTAGGCCTAAACACCGGGGAG. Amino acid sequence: CASSLGLNTGE. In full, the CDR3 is CASSLGLNTGELFF.